Listed here is a single T cell receptor beta chain. Its cognate antigen is unknown. This CDR3 spans 14 amino acids. CDR1 and CDR2 from the germline V gene are SEHNR and FQNEAQ (reference sequence). Trimming shortened V by 2 bases and J by 11 bases, and 15 bases separated the two germline ends. PCR employed 60 Vbeta and 13 Jbeta primers. Sequenced by immunoSEQ multiplex PCR; TCRdb stores in-frame clones only, minus some. The sample includes over 150,000 clones, around four fifths of them seen just once. This record comes from a study of cytomegalovirus exposure and HLA in healthy donors. Findings of the study overall: The classifier was said to identify cytomegalovirus status with high specificity and sensitivity. Researchers catalogued 160 or so TCR beta chains as cytomegalovirus-associated. Trimming of TCR beta V- and J-genes showed a link, identified in a later analysis, to a missense DCLRE1C variant. Compared with the approximately 670-donor mean, an Asian-associated ancestry cluster reportedly had fewer N-insertions, according to a later analysis.

The sequence was obtained from a boy aged 2 to 10 in good health and CMV-seronegative. The chain couples TRBV7-9 to TRBJ1-4; no reliable D call. Sequences were obtained from PBMCs. The CDR3 sequence is CASSLSQVSGKLFF. The DNA of the CDR3 is TGTGCCAGCAGCTTATCGCAAGTCAGTGGTAAACTGTTTTTT.